The T cell receptor beta chain under discussion was sequenced for a study of CD8+CD57+ T cells in acquired aplastic anemia. Overall study: Some 10 million reads were obtained on average for healthy donor CD4+ cells.

The CDR3 consists of 15 residues. J gave up 5 bases and V 1 base, and 11 bases lay outside the gene matches. Germline V gives CDR1 DFQATT, CDR2 SNEGSKA (reference sequence). Profiling of TCR beta VDJ combinations and CDR3 sequences used genomic DNA as template. MiXCR, applied by TCRdb to the reads, yields one record per CDR3 protein. The data show 400,000 to 450,000 distinct CDR3 sequences, under 80% seen once. This chain joins TRBV20-1 and TRBJ2-7; 7 bases fit TRBD2. This clonotype originated in a human donor in good health, serving as a control. The sample taken for sequencing was sorted CD4+, CD8+, or CD8+CD57+ T cells (not recorded which) from PBMCs. The CDR3: CSARGGGGAYNEQYF. The CDR3 nucleotides are TGCAGTGCTAGAGGAGGCGGGGGAGCATACAACGAGCAGTACTTC.